Following are 30 T cell receptor beta chains from one sample sequenced in a study of T cells in Graves' hyperthyroidism and ophthalmopathy (dated by TCRdb to 2018 to 2020). Libraries came from multiplex PCR. The data were produced on an Illumina HiSeq 2000. The TCR beta CDR3 regions were amplified from the RNA transcripts. The TCR CDR3 was subjected to a first round of RT-PCR using the HTBI primer set and the Qiagen OneStep RT-PCR kit. TCRdb cleaned the public reads at Q25 with fastp, built clones with MiXCR and kept in-frame beta chains. Merged by CDR3 protein, the rows form single entries marked with the most common genes and DNA. This sample holds 500,000 to 650,000 distinct CDR3 sequences; approximately 15% were observed only once. The ten largest clonotypes hold around 13% of the sample. The sequenced material came from blood. These receptors came from a woman in her forties or fifties with Graves' ophthalmopathy.

The chain combines TRBV7-8 with TRBJ1-6, with a weak D call TRBD1 (5 bases). CDR3 length equals 15 residues. Per the germline V gene, CDR1 is SGHVS and CDR2 is FQNEAQ. V lost 7 bases and J lost 7, with 17 bases in between. The CDR3 protein is CASIPNRSPNSPLHF. The CDR3 DNA sequence: TGTGCCAGCATCCCGAACAGGTCACCCAATTCACCCCTCCACTTT.

This clonotype was seen at least ten times. The rearrangement uses TRBV7-3 and TRBJ2-7, with D possibly TRBD2 on 6 matching bases. Germline V gives CDR1 SGHTA, CDR2 FQGTGA. This CDR3 contains 14 residues. The V end lost 5 bases, the J end lost 0 bases, and 11 bases lay between the germline ends. The CDR3 loop reads CASSPRGSSYEQYF. The CDR3 nucleotides read TGTGCCAGCAGCCCCCGGGGGAGCTCCTACGAGCAGTACTTC.

The chain recombines TRBV6-5 with TRBJ1-5; no reliable D call. CDR1 and CDR2 from the germline V gene are MNHEY and SVGAGI. V lost 2 bases to trimming and J lost 2 bases, with 10 bases between them. CDR3 length: 15 amino acids. The CDR3 bases are TGTGCCAGCAGTTACGGGGTGGCAGGCAATCAGCCCCAGCATTTT. This codes for CASSYGVAGNQPQHF.

This clonotype was picked up a small number of times. The chain links TRBV19 to TRBJ2-1, with 9 bases aligning to TRBD2. In germline, CDR1 is LNHDA, CDR2 SQIVND (reference sequence). This CDR3 contains 15 residues. The trim removed 5 bases at V and 8 bases at J, leaving 10 bases unmatched. CDR3 in amino acids: CASSPPGLAGYEQFF. The CDR3, as DNA: TGTGCCAGTAGTCCACCGGGACTAGCTGGTTATGAGCAGTTCTTC.

This clonotype appeared many times. V and J are TRBV5-6 and TRBJ2-1; D remains ambiguous. Germline V gene data show CDR1 as SGHDT and CDR2 as YYEEEE. V was pared by 5 bases and J by 8 bases, with 11 bases between. CDR3 length: 12 residues. CDR3 sequence reads: CASRRTVHEQFF. CDR3 nucleotide sequence: TGTGCCAGCAGACGGACGGTCCATGAGCAGTTCTTC.

The chain recombines TRBV11-1 with TRBJ2-1, with 7 positions matching TRBD1. The germline V gene encodes CDR1 SGHAT and CDR2 FQDESV (reference sequence). The V segment lost 8 bases and the J segment 4 bases; nucleotides outside the gene matches: 8. The CDR3 covers 14 residues. The CDR3 DNA reads as TGTGCCAGCGGCAGGGACAGCTTATACAATGAGCAGTTCTTC. It translates to CASGRDSLYNEQFF.

The table lists this clonotype with a few counts. CDR3 DNA sequence: TGCAGCGTTCAGGACGGGTCGGGCTCTGGAAACACCATATATTTT. Protein: CSVQDGSGSGNTIYF. This chain uses TRBV29-1 with TRBJ1-3; D remains ambiguous. V dropped 5 bases and J dropped 0 bases, with 14 bases sitting between them. Germline CDR1 SQVTM, CDR2 ANQGSEA. This CDR3 spans 15 amino acids.

This clonotype was detected many times. The chain recombines TRBV14 with TRBJ2-7; no firm D call. Germline values: CDR1 SGHDN, CDR2 FVKESK. CDR3 length equals 16 residues. Trimming pared 1 base from V and 0 bases from J, leaving 13 bases between. CDR3 region: CASSQGIRLSSYEQYF. The DNA of the CDR3 is TGTGCCAGCAGCCAAGGCATCCGGCTCAGCTCCTACGAGCAGTACTTC. Together with reference TRBV14 and TRBJ2-7, the CDR3 gives the full variable domain: EAGVTQFPSHSVIEKGQTVTLRCDPISGHDNLYWYRRVMGKEIKFLLHFVKESKQDESGMPNNRFLAERTGGTYSTLKVQPAELEDSGVYFCASSQGIRLSSYEQYFGPGTRLTVT.

In its sample, this clonotype was seen many times. The chain's CDR3 is CASSRAGRGNTEAFF. In DNA form, the CDR3 reads TGTGCCAGCAGCCGCGCGGGTCGGGGGAACACTGAAGCTTTCTTT. This chain links TRBV3-1 with TRBJ1-1, with D hard to call. The length of the CDR3 is 15 residues. Germline loops: CDR1 LGHDT, CDR2 YNNKEL (reference sequence). The V and J ends lost 4 bases and 1 base respectively, with 13 bases between them.

This clonotype was recorded many times. The chain links TRBV27 to TRBJ2-7; tentative D call: TRBD1 (6 bases). The germline CDR1 and CDR2 sequences are MNHEY and SMNVEV (reference sequence). Trimming stripped 2 bases from V and 7 bases from J, with 15 bases between. CDR3 length equals 14 residues. This CDR3 reads CASSLGRRGTEQYF. CDR3 nucleotide sequence: TGTGCCAGCAGTTTAGGGCGGCGAGGGACAGAGCAGTACTTC.

There are many counts of this clonotype. The chain is built from TRBV12-3 or TRBV12-4 and TRBJ2-1; D ambiguous. The V gene lost 3 bases and the J gene lost 2 bases, with 5 bases spanning the gap. This CDR3 region has 13 residues. CDR3 amino acids: CASSFRPYNEQFF. Here the CDR3 DNA reads TGTGCCAGCAGTTTCCGACCCTACAATGAGCAGTTCTTC.

This clonotype was counted only a few times. The gene calls are TRBV27 and TRBJ2-1; 10 bases agree with TRBD1. This CDR3 contains 15 residues. V shed 6 bases, J shed 4 bases, and the junction held 6 bases outside the gene matches. Germline V gene sequence: CDR1 MNHEY, CDR2 SMNVEV (reference sequence). The CDR3 DNA reads as TGTGCCAGCAGGACTCCGGGACAGGGGTACAATGAGCAGTTCTTC. The encoded protein is CASRTPGQGYNEQFF.

The rearrangement joins TRBV12-3 or TRBV12-4 to TRBJ1-5, with 7 bases identical to TRBD1. The CDR3 spans 14 residues. V gave up 6 bases and J gave up 5 bases; unmatched junction bases: 7. The CDR3 nucleotides are TGTGCCAGCAGAGAACAGGGGCCGGATCAGCCCCAGCATTTT. It encodes CASREQGPDQPQHF.

The table lists this clonotype with many counts. CDR3 sequence: CATRDGSYEQYF. Here the CDR3 DNA reads TGTGCCACCAGGGACGGGTCCTACGAGCAGTACTTC. The chain has TRBV27 and TRBJ2-7, with D perhaps matching TRBD1 or TRBD2 (5 bases each). Germline assignment: CDR1 MNHEY and CDR2 SMNVEV (reference sequence). This CDR3 comprises 12 residues. Trimming took off 10 bases at V and 1 base at J, with 11 bases between the two ends.

At least ten counts were recorded for this clonotype. V and J are TRBV28 and TRBJ1-4; unclear D gene. V lost 8 bases and J 0 bases, leaving 7 bases between the germline ends. The CDR3 is made up of 13 amino acids. CDR1 is MDHEN and CDR2 is SYDVKM in the germline V gene. This chain's CDR3 is CASLEPTNEKLFF. The CDR3 nucleotides are TGTGCCAGCCTGGAACCAACTAATGAAAAACTGTTTTTT.

The chain links TRBV11-1 to TRBJ2-3; TRBD2 matches 10 bases. In germline, CDR1 is SGHAT, CDR2 FQDESV (reference sequence). CDR3 length: 15 amino acids. The V segment lost 4 bases and the J segment 1 base; nucleotides outside the gene matches: 2. The CDR3 protein is CASSSSGRGTDTQYF. The DNA of the CDR3 is TGTGCCAGCAGCTCCAGCGGGAGGGGCACAGATACGCAGTATTTT.

This chain uses TRBV6-5 with TRBJ1-5; 7 positions match TRBD1. The junction had 5 bases not matched to a gene; V was cut back by 4 bases and J by 2 bases. CDR3 length: 15 amino acids. Per the germline V gene, CDR1 is MNHEY and CDR2 is SVGAGI. The CDR3 here is CASSWRQGGNQPQHF. For the CDR3, the DNA is TGTGCCAGCAGTTGGAGGCAGGGGGGCAATCAGCCCCAGCATTTT.

This clonotype was seen many times. The rearrangement links TRBV27 to TRBJ2-3, with TRBD1 matching over 9 bases. Per the germline V gene, CDR1 is MNHEY and CDR2 is SMNVEV (reference sequence). CDR3 length: 15 residues. V shed 4 bases and J 3 bases; nucleotides not matched to a gene: 5. CDR3 sequence: CASSSTGGVTDTQYF. The DNA of the CDR3 is TGTGCCAGCAGTTCAACAGGGGGCGTAACAGATACGCAGTATTTT.

This clonotype was observed at least ten times. V and J are TRBV2 and TRBJ2-1; the D gene is possibly TRBD1 (5 bases). V lost 9 bases and J 2 bases, leaving 26 bases between the germline ends. Germline assignment: CDR1 SNHLY and CDR2 FYNNEI. The CDR3 spans 18 residues. The CDR3 sequence is CASGDILTDSTTYNEQFF. For the CDR3, the DNA is TGTGCCAGTGGGGATATTTTGACAGATTCAACAACCTACAATGAGCAGTTCTTC.

This clonotype has only a few counts. The V call is TRBV12-3 or TRBV12-4, the J call TRBJ2-5; 7 nucleotides agree with TRBD2. The CDR3 totals 16 residues. Trimming at V came to 3 bases and at J to 5 bases, leaving 12 bases not matched to a gene. The CDR3 region is CASSFVGGGPRETQYF. The CDR3 bases are TGTGCCAGCAGTTTCGTGGGGGGAGGGCCTAGGGAGACCCAGTACTTC.

This clonotype has at least ten counts. The gene calls are TRBV20-1 and TRBJ2-7, with D uncertain. Trimming pared 5 bases from V and 6 bases from J, leaving 23 bases between. Germline V gives CDR1 DFQATT, CDR2 SNEGSKA (reference sequence). This CDR3 has 15 residues. CDR3 bases: TGCAGTGCTGGCCCACCCGATATTCCCGTCCGCGAGCAGTACTTC. Protein product: CSAGPPDIPVREQYF.

This clonotype was observed a few times. The chain has TRBV19 and TRBJ1-6; D is undetermined. V was shortened by 10 bases and J by 7 bases, with 17 bases between the two germline ends. Germline-derived CDR1 and CDR2 are LNHDA and SQIVND (reference sequence). The CDR3 is 14 residues long. The CDR3 DNA is TGTGCCACCAGCTGGGGAACCACCAATTCACCCCTCCACTTT. This encodes CATSWGTTNSPLHF. Drawing the rest from reference TRBV19 and TRBJ1-6, the complete variable domain is DGGITQSPKYLFRKEGQNVTLSCEQNLNHDAMYWYRQDPGQGLRLIYYSQIVNDFQKGDIAEGYSVSREKKESFPLTVTSAQKNPTAFYLCATSWGTTNSPLHFGNGTRLTVT.

This clonotype was detected many times. This CDR3 is CASRIRGYAYEQYF. The CDR3 DNA sequence: TGTGCCAGCAGGATAAGGGGATACGCCTACGAGCAGTACTTC. The gene calls are TRBV6-2 or TRBV6-3 and TRBJ2-7, with D tentatively TRBD1 (5 bases). The V end lost 6 bases, the J end lost 2 bases, and 14 bases lay between the germline ends. The CDR3 loop spans 14 amino acids. Looked up from germline, CDR1 is MNHEY and CDR2 is SVGEGT.

This clonotype came up many times. The V gene is TRBV7-9, the J gene TRBJ2-3, with D maybe TRBD2 (5 bases). The CDR3 sequence is 15 residues long. CDR1 SEHNR and CDR2 FQNEAQ come from the germline V gene (reference sequence). V was pared by 0 bases and J by 0 bases, with 7 bases between. DNA of the CDR3: TGTGCCAGCAGCTTAGCGGCTAGCAGCACAGATACGCAGTATTTT. This encodes CASSLAASSTDTQYF.

The chain recombines TRBV19 with TRBJ2-3, with 7 bases fitting TRBD2. This CDR3 contains 13 residues. Germline V gene sequence: CDR1 LNHDA, CDR2 SQIVND (reference sequence). V shed 8 bases, J shed 1 base, and the junction held 3 bases outside the gene matches. The CDR3 DNA reads as TGTGCCAGTGGGGAGGGAGGCACAGATACGCAGTATTTT. Protein: CASGEGGTDTQYF. Filled out from reference TRBV19 and TRBJ2-3, the complete variable domain reads DGGITQSPKYLFRKEGQNVTLSCEQNLNHDAMYWYRQDPGQGLRLIYYSQIVNDFQKGDIAEGYSVSREKKESFPLTVTSAQKNPTAFYLCASGEGGTDTQYFGPGTRLTVL.

In this sample, this clonotype turned up many times. This rearrangement joins TRBV2 to TRBJ1-2; tentative D call: TRBD1 (5 bases). V was pared by 4 bases and J by 5 bases, with 17 bases between. The CDR3 runs to 15 residues. In germline, CDR1 is SNHLY, CDR2 FYNNEI. The CDR3 DNA reads as TGTGCCAGCAGTGGAAGTAGGGGAAAGGGATATGGCTACACCTTC. Its protein is CASSGSRGKGYGYTF.

This clonotype was seen many times. V and J are TRBV15 and TRBJ1-2; tentative D call: TRBD1 (6 bases). The CDR3 runs to 14 residues. V shed 0 bases and J shed 6 bases, with 11 bases lying between them. CDR1 is LNHNV, CDR2 YYDKDF, per germline (reference sequence). The CDR3 spells CATSRDRGQHGYTF. CDR3 coding DNA: TGTGCCACCAGCAGAGATCGGGGACAACATGGCTACACCTTC.

As for this clonotype: The germline gene is not matched at one end of the junction; a read error may be the cause. This sequence joins TRBV18 and TRBJ1-4; a weak D match, TRBD1 (5 bases). This CDR3 contains 15 residues. Germline lookup yields CDR1 KGHSH and CDR2 LQKENI. In DNA form, the CDR3 reads TGTACCAGCTCACATGAGACAGAGTATAATGAAAAACTGTTTTTT. It specifies CTSSHETEYNEKLFF.

This clonotype was recorded a few times. This chain connects TRBV19 to TRBJ1-1, with no clear D. Between the trimmed V and J ends, which lost 7 bases and 0 bases, there was a span of 6 bases. Germline V gene lookup returns CDR1 LNHDA and CDR2 SQIVND (reference sequence). The CDR3 loop spans 12 amino acids. DNA for the CDR3: TGTGCCAGTATGGGTCTGAACACTGAAGCTTTCTTT. It translates to CASMGLNTEAFF.

This clonotype was found a few times. Just one base apart from a much larger clone, this may be a read error. V usage is TRBV20-1 and J usage is TRBJ2-1, with D unclear. CDR1 and CDR2 (germline): DFQATT, SNEGSKA (reference sequence). The V and J ends lost 4 bases and 6 bases respectively, with 10 bases between them. This CDR3 spans 12 amino acids. This chain's CDR3 is CSAKASLNEQFF. DNA of the CDR3: TGCAGTGCTAAGGCTAGTCTCAATGAGCAGTTCTTC.